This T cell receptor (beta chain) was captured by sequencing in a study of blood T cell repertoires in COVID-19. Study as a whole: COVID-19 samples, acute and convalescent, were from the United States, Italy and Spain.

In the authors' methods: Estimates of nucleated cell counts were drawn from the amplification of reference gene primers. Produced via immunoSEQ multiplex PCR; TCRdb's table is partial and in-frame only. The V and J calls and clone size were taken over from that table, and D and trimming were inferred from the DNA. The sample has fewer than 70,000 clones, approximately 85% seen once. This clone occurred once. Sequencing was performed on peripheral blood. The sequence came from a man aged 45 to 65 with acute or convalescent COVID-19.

CDR3 protein: CASSPGQGTGELFF. Here the CDR3 DNA reads TGTGCCAGCAGCCCGGGACAGGGAACCGGGGAGCTGTTTTTT. V and J are TRBV7-8 and TRBJ2-2, with 9 bases matching TRBD1. In germline, CDR1 is SGHVS, CDR2 FQNEAQ. This CDR3 spans 14 amino acids. The junction had 3 bases not matched to a gene; V was cut back by 5 bases and J by 5 bases.